This entry concerns a single T cell receptor (beta chain). What it recognizes is unknown. This entry belongs to a study of cytomegalovirus exposure and HLA in healthy donors. Study in general: One earlier analysis, a look at 150 million to 200 million T cells, found around 110 million unique TCR beta sequences.

The PCR employed 60 Vbeta primers together with 13 Jbeta primers. The method was immunoSEQ multiplex PCR; TCRdb's version includes in-frame clones alone and lacks a portion of them. The sample lists some 200,000 clones, around 83% occurring once. The CDR3 contains 16 residues. J gave up 7 bases and V 3 bases, and 9 bases lay outside the gene matches. CDR1 is KGHSH, CDR2 LQKENI, per germline. Study-level findings and limits: Cytomegalovirus status, reportedly, was diagnosed with high specificity and sensitivity by the classifier. Roughly uniform sequencing depth across donors was assumed, possibly incorrectly.

Sample: PBMCs. This clonotype originated in a woman aged 40 to 50 in good health and CMV-seronegative. This chain uses TRBV18 with TRBJ2-1; TRBD1 matches at 10 bases. The DNA for the CDR3 is TGTGCCAGCTCACCGACCTCCGGGACAGGGGCTAATGAGCAGTTCTTC. As protein: CASSPTSGTGANEQFF.